The clone carrying this T cell receptor (beta chain) has just a few counts. The sample is drawn from a study of blood T cell repertoires in COVID-19. On the study more broadly: PBMCs, B-cell-depleted T cells, or T cells were the source of the cDNA or gDNA that made up the material.

The repertoire was sequenced with immunoSEQ multiplex PCR; TCRdb's copy has only in-frame clones and lacks some. The table includes under 350,000 clones, approximately 86% detected once. This CDR3 is built from 14 residues. V gave up 0 bases and J gave up 2 bases, with 8 bases separating them. Germline V gene data show CDR1 as SGHDT and CDR2 as YYEEEE. Participants spanned ages roughly 18 to 95 years and resided in roughly 22 US areas. Sequenced sample: PBMCs or T cells enriched from blood (not recorded which). The chain has TRBV5-6 and TRBJ2-5, with D perhaps TRBD2 (6 bases). The TCR was taken from a woman in her thirties or forties with acute COVID-19. The CDR3 is CASSLEAGQETQYF. The CDR3 DNA reads TGTGCCAGCAGCTTGGAGGCGGGACAAGAGACCCAGTACTTC.